Below, 20 T cell receptor beta chains from the same sample are listed, as sequenced in a study of siplizumab effects on memory and regulatory T cells. TCRdb keeps only in-frame clones here, not all; method: immunoSEQ multiplex PCR. The data hold about 80,000 clones, with 95% observed a single time. What was sequenced was CD8+ T cells sorted from blood. These receptors were taken from a human donor in good health.

In this sample, this clone turned up once. The chain couples TRBV13 to TRBJ2-5, with no clear D. The CDR3 has 13 residues. The V end lost 2 bases, the J end lost 5 bases, and 9 bases lay between the germline ends. Germline V CDR1 and CDR2: PRHDT, FYEKMQ (reference sequence). The CDR3 spells CASSLLGEETQYF. CDR3 DNA sequence: TGTGCCAGCAGCTTACTAGGAGAGGAGACCCAGTACTTC.

V and J are TRBV9 and TRBJ1-1; D unresolved. The CDR3 is 15 amino acids. Trimming left V 3 bases short and J 0 bases short, with 12 bases between. Germline lookup yields CDR1 SGDLS and CDR2 YYNGEE. The CDR3 coding sequence is TGTGCCAGCAGCGGGACCAACCTACTGAACACTGAAGCTTTCTTT. Its protein product is CASSGTNLLNTEAFF.

This chain uses TRBV28 with TRBJ2-5; TRBD1 matches at 7 bases. The J segment lost 5 bases and the V segment lost 3 bases, leaving 9 bases of the junction unmatched. Germline values: CDR1 MDHEN, CDR2 SYDVKM. The CDR3 has 15 amino acids. The chain's CDR3 is CASSLGRGMGETQYF. In nucleotides, the CDR3 is TGTGCCAGCAGTTTGGGCAGGGGGATGGGTGAGACCCAGTACTTC. Using reference TRBV28 and TRBJ2-5 for the parts outside the CDR3, the full variable domain is DVKVTQSSRYLVKRTGEKVFLECVQDMDHENMFWYRQDPGLGLRLIYFSYDVKMKEKGDIPEGYSVSREKKERFSLILESASTNQTSMYLCASSLGRGMGETQYFGPGTRLLVL.

The gene calls are TRBV27 and TRBJ2-7; 8 nucleotides line up with TRBD2. Germline values: CDR1 MNHEY, CDR2 SMNVEV (reference sequence). Unmatched junction bases numbered 16, after V lost 8 bases and J lost 4 bases. This CDR3 spans 16 amino acids. The CDR3 DNA reads TGTGCCAGCTCATATTCTAGCGGGTTGGTTGGTTACGAGCAGTACTTC. Protein product: CASSYSSGLVGYEQYF.

This rearrangement joins TRBV19 to TRBJ2-1, with D perhaps assigned TRBD1 or TRBD2 (5 bases each). The CDR3 is 16 residues long. Germline CDR1 reads LNHDA; CDR2 reads SQIVND (reference sequence). V lost 1 base to trimming and J lost 6 bases, with 16 bases between them. CDR3 sequence: CASSIGAREGSNEQFF. The CDR3 DNA is TGTGCCAGTAGTATAGGCGCCAGGGAAGGGAGCAATGAGCAGTTCTTC.

In this sample, this clone turned up once. The chain carries TRBV6-5 and TRBJ2-3; 9 positions agree with TRBD2. V shed 4 bases, J shed 4 bases, and the junction held 9 bases outside the gene matches. The CDR3 has 16 amino acids. Germline CDR1 and CDR2: MNHEY and SVGAGI. The CDR3 nucleotides are TGTGCCAGCAGTTTCCTTAGCGGGAGTGACGCAGATACGCAGTATTTT. Translated: CASSFLSGSDADTQYF.

The J gene is TRBJ2-1, the V gene TRBV6-6, with D possibly matching TRBD2 (6 bases). Germline CDR1 reads MNHNY; CDR2 reads SVGAGI (reference sequence). The CDR3 covers 14 residues. The germline V and J ends were trimmed by 2 bases and 7 bases, with 12 bases remaining between them. CDR3 coding DNA: TGTGCCAGCAGTTACGCCGGGAGCGAGAATGAGCAGTTCTTC. Its translation is CASSYAGSENEQFF.

This chain links TRBV19 with TRBJ2-2, with D hard to call. Deletions cut 8 bases from V and 4 bases from J, with 8 bases between. Germline V gene data show CDR1 as LNHDA and CDR2 as SQIVND (reference sequence). The CDR3 length is 12 residues. The CDR3 protein is CASLEFTGELFF. CDR3 coding DNA: TGTGCCAGTTTGGAGTTCACCGGGGAGCTGTTTTTT.

As to this clone: A junction end diverges from the germline sequence, so it may reflect a read error. V usage is TRBV7-9 and J usage is TRBJ2-4; 8 bases agree with TRBD2. CDR3 length: 17 residues. Germline lookup yields CDR1 SEHNR and CDR2 FQNEAQ (reference sequence). The CDR3 loop reads CASSSPSELAELERGHF. In DNA form, the CDR3 reads TGTGCCAGCAGCTCCCCATCGGAACTAGCGGAACTTGAAAGAGGGCACTTC.

V is TRBV4-1 and J is TRBJ1-5, with TRBD1 identical over 8 bases. CDR1 is MGHRA, CDR2 YSYEKL, per germline. This CDR3 has 16 residues. The V segment lost 4 bases and the J segment 6 bases; nucleotides outside the gene matches: 11. The CDR3 DNA is TGCGCCAGCAGCCGCTTAGAGGACAGGGATAGTCAGCCCCAGCATTTT. Protein product: CASSRLEDRDSQPQHF.

The chain couples TRBV4-2 to TRBJ2-4; 10 nucleotides agree with TRBD2. Germline loops: CDR1 LGHNA, CDR2 YNFKEQ. Trimming at V came to 3 bases and at J to 0 bases, leaving 11 bases not matched to a gene. CDR3 length: 19 amino acids. CDR3 in amino acids: CASSHLGLAEDLAKNIQYF. CDR3 bases: TGTGCCAGCAGCCATCTCGGACTAGCGGAGGACCTAGCCAAAAACATTCAGTACTTC.

The chain uses TRBV7-2 and TRBJ2-7, with TRBD1 identical over 8 bases. Germline CDR1 is SGHTA and CDR2 is FQGNSA. V lost 3 bases to trimming and J lost 3 bases; unmatched junction nucleotides: 4. The CDR3 covers 14 residues. The CDR3, as DNA: TGTGCCAGCAGCTTCGGGACAGGTTACTACGAGCAGTACTTC. Translated: CASSFGTGYYEQYF. The variable domain in full, with the rest retrieved from reference TRBV7-2 and TRBJ2-7, is GAGVSQSPSNKVTEKGKDVELRCDPISGHTALYWYRQSLGQGLEFLIYFQGNSAPDKSGLPSDRFSAERTGGSVSTLTIQRTQQEDSAVYLCASSFGTGYYEQYFGPGTRLTVT.

The CDR3 DNA sequence: TGCGCCAGCAGCCAAAAGACTAGCGGATACGAGCAGTACTTC. Residues: CASSQKTSGYEQYF. The chain carries TRBV4-1 and TRBJ2-7, with TRBD2 identical over 9 bases. J gave up 4 bases and V 2 bases, and 3 bases lay outside the gene matches. The CDR3 is made up of 14 amino acids. Germline CDR1 reads MGHRA; CDR2 reads YSYEKL.

This chain links TRBV19 with TRBJ2-7; 7 bases align to TRBD2. V gave up 4 bases and J gave up 1 base; unmatched junction bases: 1. The germline V gene encodes CDR1 LNHDA and CDR2 SQIVND (reference sequence). The CDR3 totals 13 residues. The CDR3 loop reads CASSSSGSYEQYF. The CDR3 nucleotides read TGTGCCAGTAGTAGTAGCGGGTCCTACGAGCAGTACTTC.

This chain links TRBV30 with TRBJ2-3; D is unresolved. V lost 3 bases to trimming and J lost 4 bases, with 8 bases between them. CDR3 length: 12 residues. Germline CDR1 and CDR2: GTSNPN and SVGIG (reference sequence). CDR3 in DNA: TGTGCCTGGAGCGGCGCTCCAGATACGCAGTATTTT. This encodes CAWSGAPDTQYF. The entire variable domain, with the rest obtained from reference TRBV30 and TRBJ2-3, is as follows: SQTIHQWPATLVQPVGSPLSLECTVEGTSNPNLYWYRQAAGRGLQLLFYSVGIGQISSEVPQNLSASRPQDRQFILSSKKLLLSDSGFYLCAWSGAPDTQYFGPGTRLTVL.

This sequence joins TRBV4-2 and TRBJ1-2; possibly TRBD1 for D (5 bases). The V end lost 1 base, the J end lost 7 bases, and 10 bases lay between the germline ends. The CDR3 runs to 13 residues. Per germline, CDR1 LGHNA and CDR2 YNFKEQ. CDR3 bases: TGTGCCAGCAGCCAAGCTCGGGGGAGTGGCTACACCTTC. Residues: CASSQARGSGYTF.

The V gene is TRBV11-2, the J gene TRBJ2-2, with 11 bases identical to TRBD1. Per the germline V gene, CDR1 is SGHAT and CDR2 is FQNNGV. V trimming: 0 bases; J trimming: 4 bases; junction bases outside the gene matches: 4. This CDR3 spans 17 amino acids. DNA for the CDR3: TGTGCCAGCAGCTTAGATGGGACAGGGGGTAGCACCGGGGAGCTGTTTTTT. It specifies CASSLDGTGGSTGELFF.

V is TRBV11-2 and J is TRBJ2-7; either TRBD1 or TRBD2 may supply D (5 bases each). Germline CDR1 is SGHAT and CDR2 is FQNNGV. V was clipped by 5 bases and J by 0 bases, with 8 bases between them. The CDR3 contains 13 residues. The CDR3 DNA sequence: TGTGCCAGCAGCAGAGGGGTCTCCTACGAGCAGTACTTC. Its protein product is CASSRGVSYEQYF.

The rearrangement uses TRBV7-3 and TRBJ2-2, with no clear D. The CDR3 has 12 amino acids. The germline V gene has CDR1 SGHTA and CDR2 FQGTGA. The ends were cut back, 10 bases at V and 0 bases at J, with 6 bases in the middle. The CDR3 region is CATMANTGELFF. CDR3 coding DNA: TGTGCCACAATGGCGAACACCGGGGAGCTGTTTTTT.

The chain has TRBV28 and TRBJ2-2, with a tentative D call TRBD1 (5 bases). V was trimmed by 3 bases and J by 8 bases, leaving 16 bases between them. The CDR3 totals 15 residues. The germline V gene has CDR1 MDHEN and CDR2 SYDVKM. The CDR3 nucleotides are TGTGCCAGCAGTTTTTACTTAGGGGATGAGGGGGAGCTGTTTTTT. Translated: CASSFYLGDEGELFF.